Listed here are 28 T cell receptor beta chains from one sample, sequenced in a study of blood T cell repertoires in COVID-19. TCRdb's table, derived via immunoSEQ multiplex PCR, lists solely in-frame clones and lacks some. The sample holds under 150,000 clones; roughly 90% are singletons and the top ten take about 2%. Sequenced input: peripheral blood. The receptors originated from an older man with active COVID-19.

This clone was counted a few times. V usage is TRBV5-1 and J usage is TRBJ2-3, with 8 bases matching TRBD1. J was trimmed by 4 bases and V by 1 base; bases with no gene match: 5. Germline loops: CDR1 SGHRS, CDR2 YFSETQ. The CDR3 consists of 15 residues. CDR3 nucleotides: TGCGCCAGCAGCTTGCAGGGGGCAAGGGCAGATACGCAGTATTTT. Encoded protein: CASSLQGARADTQYF.

This chain uses TRBV11-2 with TRBJ1-4; D is unresolved. Trimming left V 3 bases short and J 7 bases short, with 9 bases between. The CDR3 runs 13 residues. The germline gives CDR1 SGHAT, CDR2 FQNNGV. For the CDR3, the DNA is TGTGCCAGCAGCTTTCGGGAGGGTGAAAAACTGTTTTTT. It yields the protein CASSFREGEKLFF. Filled out from reference TRBV11-2 and TRBJ1-4, the complete variable domain reads EAGVAQSPRYKIIEKRQSVAFWCNPISGHATLYWYQQILGQGPKLLIQFQNNGVVDDSQLPKDRFSAERLKGVDSTLKIQPAKLEDSAVYLCASSFREGEKLFFGSGTQLSVL.

This sequence joins TRBV19 and TRBJ2-3, with 9 bases that match TRBD1. Germline trimming cut 3 bases from V and 0 bases from J; bases unmatched to any gene: 4. Germline-derived CDR1 and CDR2 are LNHDA and SQIVND (reference sequence). The CDR3 runs 16 residues. In DNA, the CDR3 is TGTGCCAGTAGTATCTTTGGGACAGGGAGCACAGATACGCAGTATTTT. This encodes CASSIFGTGSTDTQYF.

V gene TRBV7-2 combines with J gene TRBJ2-7; the match to TRBD2 covers 9 bases. Germline CDR1 is SGHTA and CDR2 is FQGNSA. The CDR3 is 15 residues long. Trimming took 1 base from V and 7 from J; bases not matched to a gene: 8. CDR3 nucleotides: TGTGCCAGCAGCTTAGGGGGAGCGGGAGGCGAAGAGCAGTACTTC. Translated: CASSLGGAGGEEQYF. Variable domain in full (rest from reference TRBV7-2 and TRBJ2-7): GAGVSQSPSNKVTEKGKDVELRCDPISGHTALYWYRQSLGQGLEFLIYFQGNSAPDKSGLPSDRFSAERTGGSVSTLTIQRTQQEDSAVYLCASSLGGAGGEEQYFGPGTRLTVT.

The chain is built from TRBV27 and TRBJ1-4; tentative D call: TRBD1 (5 bases). Germline V lookup: CDR1 MNHEY, CDR2 SMNVEV (reference sequence). Trimming took off 5 bases at V and 2 bases at J, with 12 bases between the two ends. The CDR3 is made up of 15 amino acids. The CDR3 spells CASSPRGSTNEKLFF. The CDR3 coding sequence is TGTGCCAGCAGTCCCCGGGGGTCGACTAATGAAAAACTGTTTTTT.

This clone was counted only a few times. The CDR3 DNA is TGTGCCAGCAGTTTATTACAGGGGGCAAACACCATATATTTT. It is translated as CASSLLQGANTIYF. The V and J genes are TRBV27 and TRBJ1-3, with TRBD1 matching 9 bases. The CDR3 loop spans 14 amino acids. V shed 1 base and J 6 bases; nucleotides not matched to a gene: 1. Germline V lookup: CDR1 MNHEY, CDR2 SMNVEV (reference sequence).

As to this clone: Other DNA variants within this sample encode the same CDR3. V and J are TRBV19 and TRBJ1-1; TRBD1 might be the D (5 bases). The V gene lost 5 bases and the J gene lost 1 base, with 8 bases spanning the gap. Germline V gives CDR1 LNHDA, CDR2 SQIVND (reference sequence). The CDR3 extends over 13 amino acids. The CDR3 loop reads CASSRQGNTEAFF. The CDR3 DNA is TGTGCCAGTAGTCGGCAGGGGAACACTGAAGCTTTCTTT.

The chain uses TRBV3-1 (or the pseudogene TRBV3-2) and TRBJ2-2, with 10 bases that match TRBD1. Per the germline V gene, CDR1 is LGHDT and CDR2 is YNNKEL (reference sequence). This CDR3 is 16 amino acids long. V lost 2 bases to trimming and J lost 5 bases; unmatched junction nucleotides: 5. The CDR3 sequence: CASSQPDRGRTGELFF. The CDR3 bases are TGTGCCAGCAGCCAACCCGACAGGGGGCGGACCGGGGAGCTGTTTTTT.

The rearrangement uses TRBV18 and TRBJ2-1, with 9 bases that match TRBD2. The CDR3 contains 18 residues. Trimming cost V 1 base and J 6 bases; bases outside gene matches: 13. Germline V gene data show CDR1 as KGHSH and CDR2 as LQKENI. This CDR3 is CASSPLWPSSGKGNEQFF. CDR3 DNA: TGTGCCAGCTCACCACTTTGGCCCTCTAGCGGGAAAGGCAATGAGCAGTTCTTC.

V is TRBV7-9 and J is TRBJ1-1; no firm D call. V was pared by 1 base and J by 4 bases, with 7 bases between. From germline, CDR1 is SEHNR and CDR2 FQNEAQ (reference sequence). The CDR3 has 13 residues. The DNA of the CDR3 is TGTGCCAGCAGCTTAGTTGTGGCCACTGAAGCTTTCTTT. Its translation: CASSLVVATEAFF.

The rearrangement links TRBV6-5 to TRBJ2-1, with D possibly matching TRBD1 (5 bases). Germline V lookup: CDR1 MNHEY, CDR2 SVGAGI. This CDR3 has 15 amino acids. The V end was cut by 6 bases, the J end by 6 bases, with 18 bases between. CDR3: CASSVGRRAINEQFF. CDR3 nucleotides: TGTGCCAGCAGCGTTGGCCGCAGGGCTATCAATGAGCAGTTCTTC.

V gene TRBV2 combines with J gene TRBJ2-7; 13 nucleotides line up with TRBD2. Germline CDR1 reads SNHLY; CDR2 reads FYNNEI. V lost 4 bases and J lost 5; bases outside the gene matches: 8. The CDR3 length is 16 residues. The CDR3 loop reads CASSGQLAGGPDEQYF. DNA of the CDR3: TGTGCCAGCAGTGGCCAACTAGCGGGAGGGCCCGACGAGCAGTACTTC.

The sample holds a few counts of this clone. The chain recombines TRBV10-1 with TRBJ2-7, with TRBD2 as a possible D gene (5 bases). This CDR3 comprises 14 residues. The V gene's germline CDR1 is WNHNN and CDR2 SYGVQD (reference sequence). V was trimmed by 2 bases and J by 4 bases, leaving 12 bases between them. The CDR3 reads CASSERRLQYEQYF. Here the CDR3 DNA reads TGCGCCAGCAGTGAGCGGAGGCTCCAATACGAGCAGTACTTC.

V usage is TRBV15 and J usage is TRBJ2-5; TRBD1 might be the D (5 bases). This CDR3 has 14 residues. Germline CDR1 is LNHNV and CDR2 is YYDKDF (reference sequence). The V end lost 0 bases, the J end lost 1 base, and 6 bases lay between the germline ends. CDR3 region: CATSREQAQETQYF. The CDR3 bases are TGTGCCACCAGCAGAGAACAGGCCCAAGAGACCCAGTACTTC.

The count of this clone is one. CDR3 bases: TGTGCCAGCAGCCTGGCGGGACTAGGGTCCTACAATGAGCAGTTCTTC. Its translation is CASSLAGLGSYNEQFF. The chain has TRBV4-2 and TRBJ2-1, with 8 bases fitting TRBD2. Germline CDR1 LGHNA, CDR2 YNFKEQ. The CDR3 extends over 16 amino acids. Trimming cost V 4 bases and J 1 base; bases outside gene matches: 6.

This rearrangement joins TRBV7-2 to TRBJ1-2; no clear D. CDR3 length: 14 residues. With 4 bases removed from V and 4 bases from J, the gap between germline ends came to 13 bases. From germline, CDR1 is SGHTA and CDR2 FQGNSA. CDR3 DNA: TGTGCCAGCAGCTCGGACGGGATTATCTATGGCTACACCTTC. Protein sequence: CASSSDGIIYGYTF. Full variable domain (missing parts from reference TRBV7-2 and TRBJ1-2): GAGVSQSPSNKVTEKGKDVELRCDPISGHTALYWYRQSLGQGLEFLIYFQGNSAPDKSGLPSDRFSAERTGGSVSTLTIQRTQQEDSAVYLCASSSDGIIYGYTFGSGTRLTVV.

V gene TRBV5-4 combines with J gene TRBJ2-6; no clear D gene. CDR1 is SGHNT and CDR2 is YYREEE in the germline V gene (reference sequence). The V gene lost 3 bases and the J gene lost 3 bases, with 16 bases spanning the gap. This CDR3 has 17 residues. Here the CDR3 reads CASSYKIQSDGANVLTF. CDR3 sequence (DNA): TGTGCCAGCAGCTACAAAATACAGTCGGATGGGGCCAACGTCCTGACTTTC. The complete variable domain, with remaining parts taken from reference TRBV5-4 and TRBJ2-6, reads ETGVTQSPTHLIKTRGQQVTLRCSSQSGHNTVSWYQQALGQGPQFIFQYYREEENGRGNFPPRFSGLQFPNYSSELNVNALELDDSALYLCASSYKIQSDGANVLTFGAGSRLTVL.

This clone has only a few counts. V and J are TRBV29-1 and TRBJ2-3, with 8 bases aligning to TRBD2. This CDR3 is built from 15 residues. Germline trimming cut 3 bases from V and 0 bases from J; bases unmatched to any gene: 5. The germline CDR1 and CDR2 sequences are SQVTM and ANQGSEA. CDR3 nucleotide sequence: TGCAGCGTTGAGGGGACTAGTCTCAGCACAGATACGCAGTATTTT. Encoded protein: CSVEGTSLSTDTQYF.

The gene calls are TRBV10-3 and TRBJ2-7; 7 bases fit TRBD1. CDR1 is ENHRY and CDR2 is SYGVKD in the germline V gene. The CDR3 loop spans 15 amino acids. Unmatched junction bases numbered 7, after V lost 4 bases and J lost 1 base. CDR3 protein: CAISALSGGSYEQYF. The CDR3 DNA is TGTGCCATCAGTGCACTATCAGGGGGTTCCTACGAGCAGTACTTC.

The V and J genes are TRBV14 and TRBJ1-2, with D possibly being TRBD1 (5 bases). Looked up from germline, CDR1 is SGHDN and CDR2 is FVKESK. The CDR3 is made up of 13 amino acids. Trimming shortened V by 2 bases and J by 5 bases, and 9 bases separated the two germline ends. The CDR3 nucleotides are TGTGCCAGCAGCCAAAGCCAGGGATATGGCTACACCTTC. Translating it yields CASSQSQGYGYTF.

V and J are TRBV27 and TRBJ2-1; no definite D call. Germline CDR1 reads MNHEY; CDR2 reads SMNVEV (reference sequence). Deletions cut 0 bases from V and 1 base from J, with 10 bases between. This CDR3 is 16 amino acids long. This chain's CDR3 is CASSLSVIVSYNEQFF. DNA for the CDR3: TGTGCCAGCAGTTTATCGGTCATAGTGTCCTACAATGAGCAGTTCTTC.

This rearrangement joins TRBV5-5 to TRBJ2-7; 7 bases match TRBD1. Looked up from germline, CDR1 is SGHKS and CDR2 is YYEKEE (reference sequence). J gave up 3 bases and V 7 bases, and 7 bases lay outside the gene matches. The CDR3 extends over 13 amino acids. As DNA, the CDR3 is TGTGCCAGCGGACAGGTGACAGGCTACGAGCAGTACTTC. It encodes CASGQVTGYEQYF. Supplemented by reference TRBV5-5 and TRBJ2-7, the full variable domain reads DAGVTQSPTHLIKTRGQQVTLRCSPISGHKSVSWYQQVLGQGPQFIFQYYEKEERGRGNFPDRFSARQFPNYSSELNVNALLLGDSALYLCASGQVTGYEQYFGPGTRLTVT.

The V gene is TRBV28, the J gene TRBJ2-4, with a tentative D call TRBD2 (6 bases). Germline V gene data show CDR1 as MDHEN and CDR2 as SYDVKM. The CDR3 is 12 amino acids. Deletions cut 2 bases from V and 14 bases from J, with 13 bases between. The CDR3 bases are TGTGCCAGCAGTTTAGGGCAGGGAGGCGAGTACTTC. Translating it yields CASSLGQGGEYF.

The CDR3 protein is CASSQDSAGGGQETQYF. Here the CDR3 DNA reads TGCGCCAGCAGCCAAGATTCGGCAGGGGGAGGCCAAGAGACCCAGTACTTC. This sequence joins TRBV4-3 and TRBJ2-5; perhaps TRBD1 as D (7 bases). Germline-derived CDR1 and CDR2 are LGHNA and YSLEER. CDR3 length: 17 amino acids. V dropped 0 bases and J dropped 1 base, with 15 bases sitting between them.

The chain joins TRBV15 to TRBJ1-1; D is ambiguous. The CDR3 is 16 amino acids. The V end lost 4 bases, the J end lost 7 bases, and 22 bases lay between the germline ends. Germline V gene lookup returns CDR1 LNHNV and CDR2 YYDKDF (reference sequence). The CDR3 region is CATSKGKGGLMGEAFF. The DNA of the CDR3 is TGTGCCACCAGCAAAGGGAAGGGAGGACTCATGGGTGAAGCTTTCTTT. Drawing the rest from reference TRBV15 and TRBJ1-1, the complete variable domain is DAMVIQNPRYQVTQFGKPVTLSCSQTLNHNVMYWYQQKSSQAPKLLFHYYDKDFNNEADTPDNFQSRRPNTSFCFLDIRSPGLGDTAMYLCATSKGKGGLMGEAFFGQGTRLTVV.

The rearrangement links TRBV6-4 to TRBJ2-3; 8 positions agree with TRBD2. This CDR3 is 16 amino acids long. CDR1 MRHNA and CDR2 SNTAGT come from the germline V gene. V trimming: 3 bases; J trimming: 2 bases; junction bases outside the gene matches: 7. CDR3 sequence: CASSEESGGTTDTQYF. CDR3 nucleotide sequence: TGTGCCAGCAGTGAGGAGAGCGGGGGAACCACAGATACGCAGTATTTT.

The chain uses TRBV28 and TRBJ1-2, with a weak D call TRBD1 (6 bases). The germline V gene has CDR1 MDHEN and CDR2 SYDVKM. V gave up 5 bases and J gave up 3 bases, with 16 bases separating them. The CDR3 extends over 15 amino acids. The CDR3: CASSPFRGRHYGYTF. CDR3 nucleotides: TGTGCCAGCAGTCCATTCAGGGGTAGGCACTATGGCTACACCTTC.

The chain employs TRBV18 and TRBJ2-7, with 10 bases aligning to TRBD1. The CDR3 is 12 residues long. Germline V lookup: CDR1 KGHSH, CDR2 LQKENI. J lost 7 bases, V lost 6 bases, and 3 bases had no gene match. CDR3 in DNA: TGTGCCAGCTCCCGGACAGGGGGAGAGCAGTACTTC. The encoded protein is CASSRTGGEQYF. Full variable domain (outside the CDR3, taken from reference TRBV18 and TRBJ2-7): NAGVMQNPRHLVRRRGQEARLRCSPMKGHSHVYWYRQLPEEGLKFMVYLQKENIIDESGMPKERFSAEFPKEGPSILRIQQVVRGDSAAYFCASSRTGGEQYFGPGTRLTVT.